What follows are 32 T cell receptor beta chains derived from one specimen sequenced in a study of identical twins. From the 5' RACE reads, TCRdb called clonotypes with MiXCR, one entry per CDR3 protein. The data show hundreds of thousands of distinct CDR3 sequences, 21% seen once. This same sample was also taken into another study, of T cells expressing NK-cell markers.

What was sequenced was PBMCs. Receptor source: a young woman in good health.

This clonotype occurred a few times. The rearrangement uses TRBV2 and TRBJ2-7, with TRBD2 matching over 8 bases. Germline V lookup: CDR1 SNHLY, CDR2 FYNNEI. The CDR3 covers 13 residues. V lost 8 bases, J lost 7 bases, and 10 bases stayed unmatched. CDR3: CASREGSSREQYF. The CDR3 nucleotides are TGTGCCAGCCGGGAGGGGTCTAGTCGAGAGCAGTACTTC. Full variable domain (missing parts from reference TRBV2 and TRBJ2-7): EPEVTQTPSHQVTQMGQEVILRCVPISNHLYFYWYRQILGQKVEFLVSFYNNEISEKSEIFDDQFSVERPDGSNFTLKIRSTKLEDSAMYFCASREGSSREQYFGPGTRLTVT.

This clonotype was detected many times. For the CDR3, the DNA is TGCAGTGCGACGGGGACAGAGAGCAACTATGGCTACACCTTC. Translated, it gives CSATGTESNYGYTF. The chain couples TRBV20-1 to TRBJ1-2; 7 bases align to TRBD1. The CDR3 has 14 amino acids. Trimming at V came to 6 bases and at J to 2 bases, leaving 9 bases not matched to a gene. From germline, CDR1 is DFQATT and CDR2 SNEGSKA (reference sequence).

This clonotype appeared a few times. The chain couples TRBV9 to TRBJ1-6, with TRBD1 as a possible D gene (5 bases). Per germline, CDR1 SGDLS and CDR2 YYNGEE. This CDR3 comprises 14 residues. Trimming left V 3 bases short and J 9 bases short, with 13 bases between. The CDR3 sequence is CASSAKGRGSPLHF. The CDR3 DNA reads TGTGCCAGCAGCGCGAAGGGGCGGGGTTCACCCCTCCACTTT.

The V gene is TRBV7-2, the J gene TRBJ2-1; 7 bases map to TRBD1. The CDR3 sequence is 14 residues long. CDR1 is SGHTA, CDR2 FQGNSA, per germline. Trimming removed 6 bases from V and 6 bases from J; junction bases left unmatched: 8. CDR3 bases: TGTGCCAGCAGAACCAACCCAGGGGGCAATGAGCAGTTCTTC. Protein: CASRTNPGGNEQFF.

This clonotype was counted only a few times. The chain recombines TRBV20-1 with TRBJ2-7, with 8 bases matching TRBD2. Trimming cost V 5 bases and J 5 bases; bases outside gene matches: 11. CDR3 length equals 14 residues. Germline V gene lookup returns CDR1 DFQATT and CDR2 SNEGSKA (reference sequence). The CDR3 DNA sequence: TGCAGTGCTGGGGACGGGACTAGTACCGACGAGCAGTACTTC. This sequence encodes CSAGDGTSTDEQYF.

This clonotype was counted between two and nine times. CDR3 bases: TGTGCCAGCAGTCCCCTTGAGGGCAGCACTTTCTTC. It is translated as CASSPLEGSTFF. This chain uses TRBV6-5 with TRBJ2-1, with TRBD2 as a possible D gene (5 bases). From germline, CDR1 is MNHEY and CDR2 SVGAGI. V shed 5 bases and J shed 16 bases, with 18 bases lying between them. This CDR3 spans 12 amino acids.

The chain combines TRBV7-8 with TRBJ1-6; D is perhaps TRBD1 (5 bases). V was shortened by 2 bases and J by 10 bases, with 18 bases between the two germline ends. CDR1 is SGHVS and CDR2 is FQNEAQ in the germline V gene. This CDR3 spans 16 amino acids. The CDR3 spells CASSLRDGRLESPLHF. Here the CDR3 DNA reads TGTGCCAGCAGCTTAAGGGACGGGCGCCTAGAGTCACCCCTCCACTTT.

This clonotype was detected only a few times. CDR3 sequence reads: CSVVGLKETQYF. In nucleotides, the CDR3 is TGCAGCGTTGTTGGCCTTAAAGAGACCCAGTACTTC. The chain has TRBV29-1 and TRBJ2-5, with D unclear. The germline CDR1 and CDR2 sequences are SQVTM and ANQGSEA. The CDR3 has 12 residues. Trimming left V 4 bases short and J 3 bases short, with 9 bases between.

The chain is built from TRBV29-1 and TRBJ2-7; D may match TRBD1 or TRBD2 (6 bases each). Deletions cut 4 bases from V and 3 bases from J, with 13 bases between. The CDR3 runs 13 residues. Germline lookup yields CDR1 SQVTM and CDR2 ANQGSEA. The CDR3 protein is CSVVGGILYEQYF. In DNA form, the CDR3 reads TGCAGCGTTGTAGGGGGGATCCTCTACGAGCAGTACTTC.

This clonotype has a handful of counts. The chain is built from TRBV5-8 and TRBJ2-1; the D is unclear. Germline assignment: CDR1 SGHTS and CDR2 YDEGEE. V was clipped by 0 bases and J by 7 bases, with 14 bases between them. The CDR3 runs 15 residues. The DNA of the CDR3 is TGTGCCAGCAGCTTGGACCTCACGCTCGGGAATGAGCAGTTCTTC. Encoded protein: CASSLDLTLGNEQFF.

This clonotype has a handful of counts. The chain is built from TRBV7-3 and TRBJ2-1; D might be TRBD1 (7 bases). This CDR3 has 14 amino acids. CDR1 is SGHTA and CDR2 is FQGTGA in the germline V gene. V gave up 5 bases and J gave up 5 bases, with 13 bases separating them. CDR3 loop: CASSPRGANNEQFF. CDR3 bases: TGTGCCAGCAGCCCCAGGGGGGCCAACAATGAGCAGTTCTTC. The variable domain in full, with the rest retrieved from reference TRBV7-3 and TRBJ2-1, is GAGVSQTPSNKVTEKGKYVELRCDPISGHTALYWYRQSLGQGPEFLIYFQGTGAADDSGLPNDRFFAVRPEGSVSTLKIQRTERGDSAVYLCASSPRGANNEQFFGPGTRLTVL.

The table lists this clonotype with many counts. In DNA form, the CDR3 reads TGTGCCACCGGTATTCTAGGCAATCAGCCCCAGCATTTT. Translation gives CATGILGNQPQHF. V usage is TRBV7-9 and J usage is TRBJ1-5; D ambiguous. The germline CDR1 and CDR2 sequences are SEHNR and FQNEAQ (reference sequence). The length of the CDR3 is 13 residues. The V gene lost 10 bases and the J gene lost 2 bases, with 12 bases spanning the gap.

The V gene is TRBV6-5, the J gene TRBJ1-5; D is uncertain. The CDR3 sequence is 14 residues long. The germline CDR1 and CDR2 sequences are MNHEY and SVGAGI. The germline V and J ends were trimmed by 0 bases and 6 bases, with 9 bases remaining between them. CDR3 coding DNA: TGTGCCAGCAGTTACTCGAGATGGGGTCAGCCCCAGCATTTT. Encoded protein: CASSYSRWGQPQHF.

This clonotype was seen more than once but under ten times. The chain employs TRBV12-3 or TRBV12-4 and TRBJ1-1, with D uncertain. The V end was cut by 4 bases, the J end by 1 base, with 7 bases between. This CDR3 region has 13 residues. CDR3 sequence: CASSWVENTEAFF. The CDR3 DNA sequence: TGTGCCAGCAGTTGGGTAGAGAACACTGAAGCTTTCTTT.

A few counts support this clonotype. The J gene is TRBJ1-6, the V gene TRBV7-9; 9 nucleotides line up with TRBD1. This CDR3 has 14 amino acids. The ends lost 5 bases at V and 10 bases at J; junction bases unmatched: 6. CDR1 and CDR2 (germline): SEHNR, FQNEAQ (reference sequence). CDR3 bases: TGTGCCAGCAGCCCGCGACAGGGGGACTCACCCCTCCACTTT. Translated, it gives CASSPRQGDSPLHF.

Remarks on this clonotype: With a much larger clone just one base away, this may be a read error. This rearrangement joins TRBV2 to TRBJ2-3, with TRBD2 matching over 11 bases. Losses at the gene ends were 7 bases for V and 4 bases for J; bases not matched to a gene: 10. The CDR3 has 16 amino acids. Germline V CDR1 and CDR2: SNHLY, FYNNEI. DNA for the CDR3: TGTGCCAGCACCGTCTTAGCGGGAGGGATTTCAGATACGCAGTATTTT. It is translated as CASTVLAGGISDTQYF.

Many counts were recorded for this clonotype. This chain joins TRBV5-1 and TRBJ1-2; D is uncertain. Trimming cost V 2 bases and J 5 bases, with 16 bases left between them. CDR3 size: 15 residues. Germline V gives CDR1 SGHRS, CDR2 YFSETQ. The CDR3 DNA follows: TGCGCCAGCAGCTTATCAGGAGGATGGGTATATGGCTACACCTTC. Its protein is CASSLSGGWVYGYTF. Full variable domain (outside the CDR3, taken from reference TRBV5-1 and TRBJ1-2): KAGVTQTPRYLIKTRGQQVTLSCSPISGHRSVSWYQQTPGQGLQFLFEYFSETQRNKGNFPGRFSGRQFSNSRSEMNVSTLELGDSALYLCASSLSGGWVYGYTFGSGTRLTVV.

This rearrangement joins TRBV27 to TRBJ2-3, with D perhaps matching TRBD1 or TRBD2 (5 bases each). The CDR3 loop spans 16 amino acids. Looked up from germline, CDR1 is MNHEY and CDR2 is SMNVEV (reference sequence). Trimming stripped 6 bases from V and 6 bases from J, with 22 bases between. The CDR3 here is CASSTSRDGSLDTQYF. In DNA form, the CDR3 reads TGTGCCAGCAGCACTTCCCGGGACGGATCTTTGGATACGCAGTATTTT.

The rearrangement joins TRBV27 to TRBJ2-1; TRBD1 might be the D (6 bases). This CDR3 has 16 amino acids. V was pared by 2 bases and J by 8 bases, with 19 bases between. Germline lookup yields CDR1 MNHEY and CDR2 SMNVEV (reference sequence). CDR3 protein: CASSLRLTGLIHEQFF. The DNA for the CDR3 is TGTGCCAGCAGTTTAAGGCTGACAGGATTGATTCATGAGCAGTTCTTC.

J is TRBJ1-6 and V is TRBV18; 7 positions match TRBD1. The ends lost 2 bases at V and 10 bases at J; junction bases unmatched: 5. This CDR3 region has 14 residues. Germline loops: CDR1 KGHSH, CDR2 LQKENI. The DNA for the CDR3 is TGTGCCAGCTCACCAGCAGGGGGGAACTCACCCCTCCACTTT. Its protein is CASSPAGGNSPLHF.

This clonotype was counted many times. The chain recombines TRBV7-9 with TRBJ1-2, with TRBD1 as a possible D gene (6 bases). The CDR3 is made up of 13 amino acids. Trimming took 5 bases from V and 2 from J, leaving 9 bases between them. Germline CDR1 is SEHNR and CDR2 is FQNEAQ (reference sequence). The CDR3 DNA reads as TGTGCCAGCAGCCGAGACAGGAACTATGGCTACACCTTC. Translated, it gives CASSRDRNYGYTF.

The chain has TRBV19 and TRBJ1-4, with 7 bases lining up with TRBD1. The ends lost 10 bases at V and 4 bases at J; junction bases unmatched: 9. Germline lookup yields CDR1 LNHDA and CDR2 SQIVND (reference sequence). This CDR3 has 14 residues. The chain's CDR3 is CATSLTGFNEKLFF. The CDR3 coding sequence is TGTGCCACCTCGTTGACAGGGTTTAATGAAAAACTGTTTTTT.

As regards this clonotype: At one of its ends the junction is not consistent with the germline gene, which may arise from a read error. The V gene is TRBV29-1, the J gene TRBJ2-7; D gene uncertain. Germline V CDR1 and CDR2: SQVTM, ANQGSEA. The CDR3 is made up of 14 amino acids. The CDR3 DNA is TGCAGCGTTGTGGAAGTTAGCCTAAGCTACGAGCTGTACTTC. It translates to CSVVEVSLSYELYF.

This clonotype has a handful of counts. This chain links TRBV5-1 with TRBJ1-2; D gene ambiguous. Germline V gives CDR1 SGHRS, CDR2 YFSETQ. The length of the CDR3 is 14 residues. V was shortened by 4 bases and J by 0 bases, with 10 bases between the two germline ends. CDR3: CASSHFGANYGYTF. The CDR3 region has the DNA TGCGCCAGCAGCCACTTCGGGGCTAACTATGGCTACACCTTC. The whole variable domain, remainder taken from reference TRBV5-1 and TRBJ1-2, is KAGVTQTPRYLIKTRGQQVTLSCSPISGHRSVSWYQQTPGQGLQFLFEYFSETQRNKGNFPGRFSGRQFSNSRSEMNVSTLELGDSALYLCASSHFGANYGYTFGSGTRLTVV.

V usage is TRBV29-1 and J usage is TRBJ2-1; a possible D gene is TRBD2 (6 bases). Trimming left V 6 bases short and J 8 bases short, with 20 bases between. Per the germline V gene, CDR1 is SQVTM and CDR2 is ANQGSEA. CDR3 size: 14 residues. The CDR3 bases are TGCAGCGTCCTGGGGGGAACTCAAATGGATGAGCAGTTCTTC. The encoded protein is CSVLGGTQMDEQFF.

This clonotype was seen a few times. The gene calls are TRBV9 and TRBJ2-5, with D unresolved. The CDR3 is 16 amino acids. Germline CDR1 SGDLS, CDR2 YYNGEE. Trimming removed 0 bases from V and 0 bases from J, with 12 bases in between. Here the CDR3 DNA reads TGTGCCAGCAGCGTAGGGGCTCATCAGAACCAAGAGACCCAGTACTTC. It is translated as CASSVGAHQNQETQYF.

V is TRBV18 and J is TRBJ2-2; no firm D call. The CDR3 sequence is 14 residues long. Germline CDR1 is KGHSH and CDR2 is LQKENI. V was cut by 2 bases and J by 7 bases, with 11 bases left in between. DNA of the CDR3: TGTGCCAGCTCACCAGACGTAGGAATCGGGGAGCTGTTTTTT. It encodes CASSPDVGIGELFF. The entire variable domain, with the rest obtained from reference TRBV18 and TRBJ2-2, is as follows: NAGVMQNPRHLVRRRGQEARLRCSPMKGHSHVYWYRQLPEEGLKFMVYLQKENIIDESGMPKERFSAEFPKEGPSILRIQQVVRGDSAAYFCASSPDVGIGELFFGEGSRLTVL.

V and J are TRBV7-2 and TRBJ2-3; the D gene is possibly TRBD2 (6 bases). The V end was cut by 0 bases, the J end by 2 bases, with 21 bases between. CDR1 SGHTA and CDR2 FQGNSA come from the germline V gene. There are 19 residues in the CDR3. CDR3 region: CASSLAWGTSLATTDTQYF. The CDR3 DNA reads TGTGCCAGCAGCTTAGCCTGGGGGACTTCTCTCGCTACCACAGATACGCAGTATTTT.

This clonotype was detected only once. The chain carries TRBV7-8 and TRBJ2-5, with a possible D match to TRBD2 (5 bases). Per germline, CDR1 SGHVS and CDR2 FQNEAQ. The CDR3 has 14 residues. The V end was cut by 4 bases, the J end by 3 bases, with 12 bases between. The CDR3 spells CASSSGIREETQYF. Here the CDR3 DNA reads TGTGCCAGCAGCTCCGGGATCCGGGAAGAGACCCAGTACTTC.

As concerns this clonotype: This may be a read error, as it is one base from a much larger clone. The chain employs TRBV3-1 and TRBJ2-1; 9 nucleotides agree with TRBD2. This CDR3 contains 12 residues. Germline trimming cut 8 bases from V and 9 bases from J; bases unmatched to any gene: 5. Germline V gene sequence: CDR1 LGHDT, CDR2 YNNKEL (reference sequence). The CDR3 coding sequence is TGTGCCAGCGAGAGAGCGGGGGGTGAGCAGTTCTTC. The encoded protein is CASERAGGEQFF.

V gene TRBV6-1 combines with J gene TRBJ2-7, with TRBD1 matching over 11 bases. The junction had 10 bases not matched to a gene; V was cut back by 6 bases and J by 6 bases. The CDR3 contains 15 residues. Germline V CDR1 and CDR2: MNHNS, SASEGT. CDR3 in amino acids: CASRSSRTGGGEQYF. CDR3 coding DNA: TGTGCCAGCAGATCTTCCCGGACAGGGGGCGGCGAGCAGTACTTC.

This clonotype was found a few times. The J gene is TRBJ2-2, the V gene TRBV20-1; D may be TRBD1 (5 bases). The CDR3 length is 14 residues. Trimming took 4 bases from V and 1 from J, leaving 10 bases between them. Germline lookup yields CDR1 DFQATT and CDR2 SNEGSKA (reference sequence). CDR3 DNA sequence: TGCAGTGCTATGGACAACCTGAACACCGGGGAGCTGTTTTTT. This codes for CSAMDNLNTGELFF.